The sequence of this T cell receptor beta chain was determined in a study of T-cell memory formation after mild COVID-19. In regard to this clonotype: The antigen remains undetermined.

The V end lost 4 bases, the J end lost 1 base, and 10 bases lay between the germline ends. The CDR3 covers 14 residues. From germline, CDR1 is SGHTA and CDR2 FQGNSA. Broader study findings: Second-wave clones that peaked on day 37 lacked confirmed SARS-CoV-2 specificity.

The TCR alpha and TCR beta cDNA libraries, bearing sample barcodes and UMIs, were generated by 5'RACE using constant-segment primers. A single record per CDR3 protein comes from TCRdb applying MiXCR to the 5' RACE reads. The data contain 200,000 to 250,000 distinct CDR3 sequences, approximately 10% of them seen just once; the ten biggest clones take up 3.5% to 4%. This TCR derives from a man aged 18-30 years who had mild COVID-19 (a few samples of this study predate the infection). Cell type and time point are not known. Sequencing was performed on PBMCs or a T cell subset sorted from them (not recorded which). The rearrangement links TRBV7-2 to TRBJ2-5; the D gene is possibly TRBD2 (5 bases). The CDR3 is CASSSAVAQETQYF. CDR3 coding DNA: TGTGCCAGCAGCTCAGCGGTGGCCCAAGAGACCCAGTACTTC. The whole variable domain, remainder taken from reference TRBV7-2 and TRBJ2-5, is GAGVSQSPSNKVTEKGKDVELRCDPISGHTALYWYRQSLGQGLEFLIYFQGNSAPDKSGLPSDRFSAERTGGSVSTLTIQRTQQEDSAVYLCASSSAVAQETQYFGPGTRLLVL.